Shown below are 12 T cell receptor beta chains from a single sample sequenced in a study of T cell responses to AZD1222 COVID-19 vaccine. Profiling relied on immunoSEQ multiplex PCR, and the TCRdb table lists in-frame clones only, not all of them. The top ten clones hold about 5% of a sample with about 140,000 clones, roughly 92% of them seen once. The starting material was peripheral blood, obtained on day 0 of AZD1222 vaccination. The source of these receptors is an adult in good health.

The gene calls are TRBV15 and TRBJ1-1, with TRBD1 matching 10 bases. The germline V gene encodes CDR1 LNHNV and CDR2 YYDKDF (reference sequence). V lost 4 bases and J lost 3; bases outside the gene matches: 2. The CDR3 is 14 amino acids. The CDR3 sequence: CATSTGTGDTEAFF. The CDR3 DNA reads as TGTGCCACCAGCACAGGGACAGGGGACACTGAAGCTTTCTTT.

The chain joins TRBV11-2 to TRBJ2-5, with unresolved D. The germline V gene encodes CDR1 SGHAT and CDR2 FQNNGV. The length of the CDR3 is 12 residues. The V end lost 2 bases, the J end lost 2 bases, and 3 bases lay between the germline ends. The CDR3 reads CASSLLQETQYF. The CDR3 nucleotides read TGTGCCAGCAGCTTACTACAAGAGACCCAGTACTTC.

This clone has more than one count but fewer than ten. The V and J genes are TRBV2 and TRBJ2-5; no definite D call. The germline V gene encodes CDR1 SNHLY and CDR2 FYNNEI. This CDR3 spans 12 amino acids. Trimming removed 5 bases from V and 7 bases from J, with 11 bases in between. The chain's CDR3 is CASSLDRGTQYF. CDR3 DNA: TGTGCCAGCAGTCTAGACCGAGGGACCCAGTACTTC.

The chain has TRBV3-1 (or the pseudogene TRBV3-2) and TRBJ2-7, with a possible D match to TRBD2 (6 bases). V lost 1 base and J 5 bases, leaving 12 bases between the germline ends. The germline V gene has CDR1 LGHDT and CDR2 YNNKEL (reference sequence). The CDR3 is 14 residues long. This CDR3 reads CASSQGLVFDEQYF. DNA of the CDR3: TGTGCCAGCAGCCAAGGACTAGTCTTCGACGAGCAGTACTTC.

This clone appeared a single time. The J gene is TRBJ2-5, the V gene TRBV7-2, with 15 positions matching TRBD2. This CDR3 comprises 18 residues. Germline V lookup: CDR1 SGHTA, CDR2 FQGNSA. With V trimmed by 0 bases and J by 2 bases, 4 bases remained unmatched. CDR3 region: CASSLAGLAGGGQETQYF. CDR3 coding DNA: TGTGCCAGCAGCTTAGCGGGACTAGCGGGGGGCGGGCAAGAGACCCAGTACTTC. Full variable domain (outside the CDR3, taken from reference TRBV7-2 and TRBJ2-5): GAGVSQSPSNKVTEKGKDVELRCDPISGHTALYWYRQSLGQGLEFLIYFQGNSAPDKSGLPSDRFSAERTGGSVSTLTIQRTQQEDSAVYLCASSLAGLAGGGQETQYFGPGTRLLVL.

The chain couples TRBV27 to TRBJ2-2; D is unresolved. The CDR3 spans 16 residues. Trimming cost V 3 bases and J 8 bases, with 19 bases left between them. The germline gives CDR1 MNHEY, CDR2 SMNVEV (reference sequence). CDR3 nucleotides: TGTGCCAGCAGTTTTGTAGGAGAGAAGCGATTTGGGGAGCTGTTTTTT. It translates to CASSFVGEKRFGELFF.

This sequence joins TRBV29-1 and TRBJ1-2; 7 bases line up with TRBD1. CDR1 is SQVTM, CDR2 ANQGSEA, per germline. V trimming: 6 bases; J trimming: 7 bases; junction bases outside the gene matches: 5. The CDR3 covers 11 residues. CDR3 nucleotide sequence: TGCAGCGTGACGACAGGGTCTGGCTACACCTTC. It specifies CSVTTGSGYTF.

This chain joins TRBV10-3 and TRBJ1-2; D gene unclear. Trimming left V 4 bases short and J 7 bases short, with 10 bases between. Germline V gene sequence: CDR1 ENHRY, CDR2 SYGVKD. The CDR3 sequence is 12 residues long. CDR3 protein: CAISARDTGYTF. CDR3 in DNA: TGTGCCATCAGTGCTCGAGACACTGGCTACACCTTC.

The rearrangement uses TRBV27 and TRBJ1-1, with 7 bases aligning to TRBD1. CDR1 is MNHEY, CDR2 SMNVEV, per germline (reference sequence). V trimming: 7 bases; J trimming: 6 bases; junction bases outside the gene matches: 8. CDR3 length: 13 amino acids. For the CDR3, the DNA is TGTGCCAGCAACCCCAGGGGGGAGGCTGAAGCTTTCTTT. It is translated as CASNPRGEAEAFF.

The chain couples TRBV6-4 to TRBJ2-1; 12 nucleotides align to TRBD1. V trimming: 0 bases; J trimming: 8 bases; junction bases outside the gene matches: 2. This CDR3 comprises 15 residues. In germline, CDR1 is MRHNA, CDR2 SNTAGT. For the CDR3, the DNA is TGTGCCAGCAGTGACTCCGGGACAGGGGGCGATGAGCAGTTCTTC. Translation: CASSDSGTGGDEQFF.

CDR3 region: CASSFGTGNQPQHF. CDR3 DNA sequence: TGTGCCAGCAGCTTTGGGACAGGCAATCAGCCCCAGCATTTT. The rearrangement uses TRBV7-2 and TRBJ1-5, with 7 bases matching TRBD1. V lost 3 bases to trimming and J lost 2 bases; unmatched junction nucleotides: 1. The CDR3 runs to 14 residues. Germline CDR1 reads SGHTA; CDR2 reads FQGNSA. The full variable domain, rest sourced from reference TRBV7-2 and TRBJ1-5, is GAGVSQSPSNKVTEKGKDVELRCDPISGHTALYWYRQSLGQGLEFLIYFQGNSAPDKSGLPSDRFSAERTGGSVSTLTIQRTQQEDSAVYLCASSFGTGNQPQHFGDGTRLSIL.

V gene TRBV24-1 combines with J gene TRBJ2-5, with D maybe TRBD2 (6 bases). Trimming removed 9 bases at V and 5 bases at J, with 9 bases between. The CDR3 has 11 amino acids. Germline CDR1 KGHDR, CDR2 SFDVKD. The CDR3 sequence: CATARGETQYF. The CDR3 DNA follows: TGTGCCACCGCGCGGGGCGAGACCCAGTACTTC.